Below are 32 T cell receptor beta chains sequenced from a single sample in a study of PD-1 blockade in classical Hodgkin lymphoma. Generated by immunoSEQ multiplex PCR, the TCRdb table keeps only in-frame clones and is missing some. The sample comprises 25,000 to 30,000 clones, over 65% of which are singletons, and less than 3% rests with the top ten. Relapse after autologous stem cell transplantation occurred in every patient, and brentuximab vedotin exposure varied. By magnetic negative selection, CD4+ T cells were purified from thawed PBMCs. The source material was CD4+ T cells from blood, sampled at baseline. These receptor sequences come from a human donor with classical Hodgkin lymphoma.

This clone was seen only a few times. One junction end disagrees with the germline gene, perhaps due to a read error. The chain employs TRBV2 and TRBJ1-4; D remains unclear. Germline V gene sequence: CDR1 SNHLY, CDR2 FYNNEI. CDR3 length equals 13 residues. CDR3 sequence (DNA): TGTGCCCGCAGGAGCGGAACTAATGAAAAACTGTTTTTT. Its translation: CARRSGTNEKLFF.

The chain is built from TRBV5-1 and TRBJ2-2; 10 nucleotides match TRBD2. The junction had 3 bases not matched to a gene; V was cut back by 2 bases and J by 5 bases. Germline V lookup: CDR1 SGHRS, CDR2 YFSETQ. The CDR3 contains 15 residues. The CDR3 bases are TGCGCCAGCAGCTTAAGGACTAGCGGTACCGGGGAGCTGTTTTTT. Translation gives CASSLRTSGTGELFF.

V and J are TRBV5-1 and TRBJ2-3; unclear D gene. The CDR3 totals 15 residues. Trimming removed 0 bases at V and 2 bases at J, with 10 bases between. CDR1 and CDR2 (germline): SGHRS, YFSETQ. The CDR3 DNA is TGCGCCAGCAGCTTGGCATTAGCAGACACAGATACGCAGTATTTT. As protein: CASSLALADTDTQYF.

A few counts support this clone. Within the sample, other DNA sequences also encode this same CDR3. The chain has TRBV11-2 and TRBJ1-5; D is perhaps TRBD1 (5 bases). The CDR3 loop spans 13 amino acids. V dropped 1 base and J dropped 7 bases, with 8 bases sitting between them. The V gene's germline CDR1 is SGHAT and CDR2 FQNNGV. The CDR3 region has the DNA TGTGCCAGCAGCTTAGGCGGGGGGCAGCCCCAGCATTTT. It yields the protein CASSLGGGQPQHF.

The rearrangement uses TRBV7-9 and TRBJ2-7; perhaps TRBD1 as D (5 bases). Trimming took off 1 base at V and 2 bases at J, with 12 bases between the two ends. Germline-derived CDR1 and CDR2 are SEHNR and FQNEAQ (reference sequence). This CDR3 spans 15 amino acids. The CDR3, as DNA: TGTGCCAGCAGCTTAGTTGTGGGGCACACCTACGAGCAGTACTTC. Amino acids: CASSLVVGHTYEQYF.

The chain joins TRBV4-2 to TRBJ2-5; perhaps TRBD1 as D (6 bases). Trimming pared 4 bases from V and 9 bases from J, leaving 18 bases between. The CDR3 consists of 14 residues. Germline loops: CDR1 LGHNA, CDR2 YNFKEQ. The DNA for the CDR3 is TGTGCCAGCAGCCGAGACGACAGGACTGGGCCCCAGTACTTC. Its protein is CASSRDDRTGPQYF.

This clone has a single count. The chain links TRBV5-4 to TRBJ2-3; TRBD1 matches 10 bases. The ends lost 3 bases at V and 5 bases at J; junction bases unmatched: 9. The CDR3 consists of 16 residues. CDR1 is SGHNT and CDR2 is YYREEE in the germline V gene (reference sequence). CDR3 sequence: CASSWGPGQGLDTQYF. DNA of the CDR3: TGTGCCAGCAGCTGGGGGCCGGGACAGGGGCTAGATACGCAGTATTTT. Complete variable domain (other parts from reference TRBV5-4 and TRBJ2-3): ETGVTQSPTHLIKTRGQQVTLRCSSQSGHNTVSWYQQALGQGPQFIFQYYREEENGRGNFPPRFSGLQFPNYSSELNVNALELDDSALYLCASSWGPGQGLDTQYFGPGTRLTVL.

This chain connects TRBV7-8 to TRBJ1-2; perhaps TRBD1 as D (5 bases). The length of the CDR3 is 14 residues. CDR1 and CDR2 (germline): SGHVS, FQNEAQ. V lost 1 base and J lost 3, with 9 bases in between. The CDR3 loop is CASSLEGRDYGYTF. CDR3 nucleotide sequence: TGTGCCAGCAGCTTAGAGGGCAGGGACTATGGCTACACCTTC. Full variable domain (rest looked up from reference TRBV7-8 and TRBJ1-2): GAGVSQSPRYKVAKRGQDVALRCDPISGHVSLFWYQQALGQGPEFLTYFQNEAQLDKSGLPSDRFFAERPEGSVSTLKIQRTQQEDSAVYLCASSLEGRDYGYTFGSGTRLTVV.

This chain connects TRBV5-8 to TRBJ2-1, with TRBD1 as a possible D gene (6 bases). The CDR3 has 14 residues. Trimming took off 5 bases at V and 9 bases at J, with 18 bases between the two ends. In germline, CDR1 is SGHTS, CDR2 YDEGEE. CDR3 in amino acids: CASRRPQLGGEQFF. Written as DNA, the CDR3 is TGTGCCAGCAGGAGACCTCAGCTAGGGGGTGAGCAGTTCTTC.

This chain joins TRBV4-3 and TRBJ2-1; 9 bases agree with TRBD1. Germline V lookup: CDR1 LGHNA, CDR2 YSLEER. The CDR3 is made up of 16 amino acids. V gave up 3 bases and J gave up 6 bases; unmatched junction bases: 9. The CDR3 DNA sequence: TGCGCCAGCAGCCAGACCGGGACAGGGTACGGCAATGAGCAGTTCTTC. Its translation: CASSQTGTGYGNEQFF.

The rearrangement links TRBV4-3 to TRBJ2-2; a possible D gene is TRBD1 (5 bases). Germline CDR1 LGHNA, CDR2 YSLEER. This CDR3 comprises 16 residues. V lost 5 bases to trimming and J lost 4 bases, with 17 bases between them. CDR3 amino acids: CASSDLRGRSTGELFF. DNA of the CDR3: TGCGCCAGCAGCGACTTAAGGGGAAGGAGCACCGGGGAGCTGTTTTTT.

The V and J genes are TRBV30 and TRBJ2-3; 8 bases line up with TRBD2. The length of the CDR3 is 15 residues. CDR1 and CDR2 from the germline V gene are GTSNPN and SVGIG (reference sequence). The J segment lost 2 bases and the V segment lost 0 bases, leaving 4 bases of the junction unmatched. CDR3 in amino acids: CAWSVQAGATDTQYF. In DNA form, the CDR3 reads TGTGCCTGGAGTGTACAAGCGGGGGCCACAGATACGCAGTATTTT.

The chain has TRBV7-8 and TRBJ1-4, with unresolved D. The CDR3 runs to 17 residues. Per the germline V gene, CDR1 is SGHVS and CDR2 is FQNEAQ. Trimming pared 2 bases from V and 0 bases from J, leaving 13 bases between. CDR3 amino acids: CASSLSRGIATNEKLFF. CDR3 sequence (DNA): TGTGCCAGCAGCTTATCGAGAGGGATTGCAACTAATGAAAAACTGTTTTTT.

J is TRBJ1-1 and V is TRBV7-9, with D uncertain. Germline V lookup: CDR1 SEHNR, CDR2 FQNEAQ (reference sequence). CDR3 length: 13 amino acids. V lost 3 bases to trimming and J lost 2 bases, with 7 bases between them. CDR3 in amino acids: CASSLNSNTEAFF. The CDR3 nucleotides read TGTGCCAGCAGCTTGAACAGTAACACTGAAGCTTTCTTT.

CDR3 sequence reads: CASSLRAADNYGYTF. As DNA, the CDR3 is TGCGCCAGCAGCTTGAGGGCAGCAGATAACTATGGCTACACCTTC. The chain carries TRBV5-1 and TRBJ1-2; the D is unclear. V lost 1 base, J lost 1 base, and 11 bases lay in between. CDR3 length equals 15 residues. Germline values: CDR1 SGHRS, CDR2 YFSETQ.

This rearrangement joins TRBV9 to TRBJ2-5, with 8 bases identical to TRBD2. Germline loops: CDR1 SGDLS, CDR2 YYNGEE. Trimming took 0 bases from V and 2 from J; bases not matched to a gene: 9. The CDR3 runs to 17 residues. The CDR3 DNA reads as TGTGCCAGCAGCGTAGGGGTTAGCGGGGAAAAACAAGAGACCCAGTACTTC. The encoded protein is CASSVGVSGEKQETQYF.

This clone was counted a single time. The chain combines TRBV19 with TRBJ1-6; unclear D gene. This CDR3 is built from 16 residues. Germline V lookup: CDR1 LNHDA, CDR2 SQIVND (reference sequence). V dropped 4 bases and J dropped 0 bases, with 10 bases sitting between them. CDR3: CASSTRESSYNSPLHF. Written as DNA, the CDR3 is TGTGCCAGTAGTACCCGGGAGAGCTCCTATAATTCACCCCTCCACTTT.

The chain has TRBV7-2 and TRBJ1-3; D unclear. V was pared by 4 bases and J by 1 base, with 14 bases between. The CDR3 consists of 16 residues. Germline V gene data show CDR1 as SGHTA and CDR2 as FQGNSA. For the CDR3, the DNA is TGTGCCAGCAGCTCCACCAGGACGTCGTCTGGAAACACCATATATTTT. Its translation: CASSSTRTSSGNTIYF.

CDR3 region: CASSLGSGGGYEQYF. The CDR3 coding sequence is TGCGCCAGCAGCTTGGGGTCGGGGGGAGGCTACGAGCAGTACTTC. The chain carries TRBV5-1 and TRBJ2-7; 7 bases are shared with TRBD2. V lost 0 bases, J lost 3 bases, and 6 bases stayed unmatched. CDR1 SGHRS and CDR2 YFSETQ come from the germline V gene. CDR3 length: 15 residues.

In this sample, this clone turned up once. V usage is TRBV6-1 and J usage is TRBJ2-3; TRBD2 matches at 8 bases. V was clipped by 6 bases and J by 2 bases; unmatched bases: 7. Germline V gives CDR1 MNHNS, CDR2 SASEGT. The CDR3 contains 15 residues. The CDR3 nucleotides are TGTGCCAGCAGGTTGACTAGCGACGACACAGATACGCAGTATTTT. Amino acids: CASRLTSDDTDTQYF.

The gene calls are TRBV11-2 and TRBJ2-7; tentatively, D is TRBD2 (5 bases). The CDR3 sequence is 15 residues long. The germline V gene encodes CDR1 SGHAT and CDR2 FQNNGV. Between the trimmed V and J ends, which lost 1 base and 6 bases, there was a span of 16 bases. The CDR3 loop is CASSLAAGRGPEQYF. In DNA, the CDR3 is TGTGCCAGCAGCTTAGCGGCGGGCCGGGGTCCCGAGCAGTACTTC.

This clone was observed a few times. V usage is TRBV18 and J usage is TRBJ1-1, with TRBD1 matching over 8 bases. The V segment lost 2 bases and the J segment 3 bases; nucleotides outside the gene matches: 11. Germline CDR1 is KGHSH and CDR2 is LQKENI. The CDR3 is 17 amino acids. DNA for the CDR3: TGTGCCAGCTCACCAACAATTTCTGGACAGGGACACACTGAAGCTTTCTTT. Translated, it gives CASSPTISGQGHTEAFF.

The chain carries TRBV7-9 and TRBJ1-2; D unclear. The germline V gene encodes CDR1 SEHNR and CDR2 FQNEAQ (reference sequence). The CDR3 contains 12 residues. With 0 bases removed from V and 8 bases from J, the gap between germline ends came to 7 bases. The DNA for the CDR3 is TGTGCCAGCAGCTTAGCGGGGAGCGGCTACACCTTC. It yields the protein CASSLAGSGYTF.

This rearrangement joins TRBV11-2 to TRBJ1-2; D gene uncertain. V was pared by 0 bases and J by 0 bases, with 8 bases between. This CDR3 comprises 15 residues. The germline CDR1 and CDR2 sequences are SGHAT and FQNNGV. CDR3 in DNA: TGTGCCAGCAGCTTAGATGCGGGAGCTAACTATGGCTACACCTTC. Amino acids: CASSLDAGANYGYTF.

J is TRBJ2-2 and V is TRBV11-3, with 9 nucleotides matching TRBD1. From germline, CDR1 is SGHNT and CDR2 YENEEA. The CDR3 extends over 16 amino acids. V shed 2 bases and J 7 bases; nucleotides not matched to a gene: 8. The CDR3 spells CASSLRGTGKNGELFF. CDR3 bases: TGTGCCAGCAGCTTAAGGGGGACAGGGAAGAACGGGGAGCTGTTTTTT.

CDR3 nucleotides: TGTGCCAGCAGCTTAGATTTGTGGACAGGGGGCGAAAAACTGTTTTTT. Translation gives CASSLDLWTGGEKLFF. This chain connects TRBV11-2 to TRBJ1-4; 11 nucleotides align to TRBD1. Germline CDR1 reads SGHAT; CDR2 reads FQNNGV. Unmatched junction bases numbered 5, after V lost 0 bases and J lost 8 bases. This CDR3 region has 16 residues.

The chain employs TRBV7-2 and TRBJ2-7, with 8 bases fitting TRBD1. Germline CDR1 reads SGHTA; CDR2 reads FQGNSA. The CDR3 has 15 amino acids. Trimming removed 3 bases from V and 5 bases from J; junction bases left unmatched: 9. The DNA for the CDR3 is TGTGCCAGCAGCTTTGTAGGGGTGACAGGGGACGAGCAGTACTTC. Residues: CASSFVGVTGDEQYF.

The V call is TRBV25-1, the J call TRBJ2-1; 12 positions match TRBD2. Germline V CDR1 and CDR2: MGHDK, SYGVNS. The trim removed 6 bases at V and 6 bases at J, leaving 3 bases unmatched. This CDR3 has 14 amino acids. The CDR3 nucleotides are TGTGCCAGCAGACTAGCGGGGGGCTCCAATGAGCAGTTCTTC. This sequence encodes CASRLAGGSNEQFF.

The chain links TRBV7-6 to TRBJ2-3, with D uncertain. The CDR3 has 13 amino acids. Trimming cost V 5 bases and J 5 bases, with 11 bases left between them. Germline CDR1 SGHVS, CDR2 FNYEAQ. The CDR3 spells CASSDRTRDTQYF. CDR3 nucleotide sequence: TGTGCCAGCAGCGACCGTACCCGAGATACGCAGTATTTT.

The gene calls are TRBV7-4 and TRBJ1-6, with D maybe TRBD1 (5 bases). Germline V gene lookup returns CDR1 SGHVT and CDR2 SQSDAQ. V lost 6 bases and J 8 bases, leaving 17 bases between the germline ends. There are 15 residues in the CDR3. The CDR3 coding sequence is TGTGCCAGCAGGCGTACCCAGGGCTACGATTCACCCCTCCACTTT. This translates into CASRRTQGYDSPLHF.

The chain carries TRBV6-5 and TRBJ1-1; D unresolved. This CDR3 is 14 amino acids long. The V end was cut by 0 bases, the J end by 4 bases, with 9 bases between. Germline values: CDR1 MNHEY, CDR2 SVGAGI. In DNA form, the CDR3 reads TGTGCCAGCAGTTACTCGGGTCGCGGCACTGAAGCTTTCTTT. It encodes CASSYSGRGTEAFF.

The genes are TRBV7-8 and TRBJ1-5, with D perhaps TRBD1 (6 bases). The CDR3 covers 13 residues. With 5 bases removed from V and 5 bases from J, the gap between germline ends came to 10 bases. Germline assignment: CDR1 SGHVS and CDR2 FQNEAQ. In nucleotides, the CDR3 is TGTGCCAGCAGCCGGACAGTAGATCAGCCCCAGCATTTT. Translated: CASSRTVDQPQHF.